The 3 T cell receptor beta chains reported below all come from one sample, sequenced in a study of blood T cell repertoires in COVID-19. The method was immunoSEQ multiplex PCR; TCRdb's version includes in-frame clones alone and lacks a portion of them. The sample lists a few hundred thousand clones, roughly 88% occurring once. Sequenced input: PBMCs or T cells enriched from blood (not recorded which). These receptors were taken from a woman between 18 and 30 years old who had been exposed to COVID-19.

This clone was detected once. The gene calls are TRBV28 and TRBJ1-2; possible D gene TRBD1, 5 bases. The CDR3 totals 12 residues. Germline CDR1 reads MDHEN; CDR2 reads SYDVKM. The V end was cut by 7 bases, the J end by 8 bases, with 14 bases between. CDR3 amino acids: CASNGTPRGYTF. The CDR3 nucleotides read TGTGCCAGCAACGGGACTCCAAGAGGCTACACCTTC.

This chain joins TRBV6-5 and TRBJ2-5, with TRBD2 identical over 8 bases. This CDR3 has 13 amino acids. The ends lost 10 bases at V and 5 bases at J; junction bases unmatched: 9. The germline V gene has CDR1 MNHEY and CDR2 SVGAGI. The CDR3 protein is CATTGGVRETQYF. The CDR3 DNA reads as TGTGCCACCACGGGGGGGGTTCGGGAGACCCAGTACTTC.

The V and J genes are TRBV5-8 and TRBJ1-5; 7 nucleotides align to TRBD1. The CDR3 consists of 18 residues. J was trimmed by 4 bases and V by 4 bases; bases with no gene match: 17. In germline, CDR1 is SGHTS, CDR2 YDEGEE. The CDR3 sequence is CASSDRQGSLSPNQPQHF. The CDR3 DNA follows: TGTGCCAGCAGCGACCGACAGGGCTCCTTGTCCCCTAATCAGCCCCAGCATTTT.